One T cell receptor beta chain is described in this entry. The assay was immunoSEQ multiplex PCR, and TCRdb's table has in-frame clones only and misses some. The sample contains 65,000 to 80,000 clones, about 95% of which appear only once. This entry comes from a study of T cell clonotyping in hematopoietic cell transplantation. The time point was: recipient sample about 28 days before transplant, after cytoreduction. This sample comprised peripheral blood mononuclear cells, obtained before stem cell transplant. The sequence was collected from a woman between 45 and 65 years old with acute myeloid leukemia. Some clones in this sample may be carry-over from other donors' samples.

CDR3 DNA: TGTGCCAGCAGCTACAGGACTGACCGTCATGGCTACACCTTC. It translates to CASSYRTDRHGYTF. The rearrangement joins TRBV7-8 to TRBJ1-2; D might be TRBD1 (5 bases). Germline V gives CDR1 SGHVS, CDR2 FQNEAQ. V lost 4 bases, J lost 6 bases, and 15 bases lay in between. This CDR3 is built from 14 residues.